A single sample is the source of the 25 T cell receptor beta chains below, sequenced in a study of blood T cell repertoires in COVID-19. TCRdb's table, derived via immunoSEQ multiplex PCR, lists solely in-frame clones and lacks some. Of about 350,000 clones listed, 87% were seen once; the top ten hold more than 5%. The source material was peripheral blood. The receptors derive from a woman aged 45-59 years with COVID-19, enrolled during active disease.

The chain couples TRBV7-2 to TRBJ1-1; no reliable D call. With 5 bases removed from V and 2 bases from J, the gap between germline ends came to 15 bases. This CDR3 spans 15 amino acids. CDR1 is SGHTA and CDR2 is FQGNSA in the germline V gene. For the CDR3, the DNA is TGTGCCAGCAGCCCCGACGCTAGACCCAACACTGAAGCTTTCTTT. Its protein product is CASSPDARPNTEAFF.

This chain links TRBV27 with TRBJ1-4; tentatively, D is TRBD1 (5 bases). CDR1 is MNHEY and CDR2 is SMNVEV in the germline V gene (reference sequence). V was cut by 2 bases and J by 8 bases, with 21 bases left in between. The CDR3 length is 17 residues. CDR3 region: CASSLIDNFGTYEKLFF. The CDR3 DNA reads TGTGCCAGCAGTTTAATCGACAATTTTGGGACTTACGAAAAACTGTTTTTT.

The J gene is TRBJ2-1, the V gene TRBV19; the match to TRBD2 covers 10 bases. V lost 5 bases, J lost 2 bases, and 9 bases stayed unmatched. Germline assignment: CDR1 LNHDA and CDR2 SQIVND (reference sequence). This CDR3 has 17 residues. CDR3 sequence (DNA): TGTGCCAGTAGTTCGTCTAGCGGGAGCCGCGCCTACAATGAGCAGTTCTTC. Its translation: CASSSSSGSRAYNEQFF. The whole variable domain, remainder taken from reference TRBV19 and TRBJ2-1, is DGGITQSPKYLFRKEGQNVTLSCEQNLNHDAMYWYRQDPGQGLRLIYYSQIVNDFQKGDIAEGYSVSREKKESFPLTVTSAQKNPTAFYLCASSSSSGSRAYNEQFFGPGTRLTVL.

The chain links TRBV7-9 to TRBJ2-3, with a possible D match to TRBD2 (5 bases). The CDR3 is 14 residues long. V lost 7 bases to trimming and J lost 4 bases, with 15 bases between them. Germline values: CDR1 SEHNR, CDR2 FQNEAQ (reference sequence). The chain's CDR3 is CASKASGSPDTQYF. The CDR3 nucleotides read TGTGCCAGCAAAGCGAGCGGTTCCCCAGATACGCAGTATTTT.

The V gene is TRBV5-4, the J gene TRBJ2-1; a possible D gene is TRBD1 (5 bases). Deletions cut 0 bases from V and 5 bases from J, with 12 bases between. This CDR3 has 15 residues. Germline V gives CDR1 SGHNT, CDR2 YYREEE (reference sequence). The CDR3 DNA sequence: TGTGCCAGCAGCTTGGGGACACCTCTTAACAATGAGCAGTTCTTC. It translates to CASSLGTPLNNEQFF. Filled out from reference TRBV5-4 and TRBJ2-1, the complete variable domain reads ETGVTQSPTHLIKTRGQQVTLRCSSQSGHNTVSWYQQALGQGPQFIFQYYREEENGRGNFPPRFSGLQFPNYSSELNVNALELDDSALYLCASSLGTPLNNEQFFGPGTRLTVL.

This chain connects TRBV7-6 to TRBJ2-3, with 7 bases lining up with TRBD1. CDR1 is SGHVS, CDR2 FNYEAQ, per germline. This CDR3 has 16 residues. With V trimmed by 5 bases and J by 0 bases, 8 bases remained unmatched. The DNA of the CDR3 is TGTGCCAGCAGCCCAGTAGGGACAGCAAGCACAGATACGCAGTATTTT. Amino acids: CASSPVGTASTDTQYF.

The J gene is TRBJ2-1, the V gene TRBV21-1; TRBD2 reflects the table's D call only, with no check against the DNA. TRBV21-1 is termed a pseudogene. This CDR3 comprises 19 residues. This CDR3 is CASRTDRLGTSGSLNEQFF. Here the CDR3 DNA reads TGTGCCAGCAGGACAGACAGGCTAGGGACTAGCGGGAGTCTCAATGAGCAGTTCTTC.

The V call is TRBV13, the J call TRBJ1-1; possible D gene TRBD1, 5 bases. From germline, CDR1 is PRHDT and CDR2 FYEKMQ (reference sequence). V gave up 3 bases and J gave up 4 bases, with 12 bases separating them. This CDR3 spans 14 amino acids. The CDR3 loop reads CASSFNQDTTEAFF. CDR3 in DNA: TGTGCCAGCAGCTTTAACCAGGACACCACTGAAGCTTTCTTT.

This chain links TRBV19 with TRBJ1-3, with TRBD1 as a possible D gene (5 bases). This CDR3 spans 14 amino acids. The V gene lost 11 bases and the J gene lost 0 bases, with 14 bases spanning the gap. Germline assignment: CDR1 LNHDA and CDR2 SQIVND (reference sequence). DNA for the CDR3: TGTGCCTCCAGGGTAGATTTCTCTGGAAACACCATATATTTT. It codes for CASRVDFSGNTIYF.

V gene TRBV5-1 combines with J gene TRBJ2-1, with TRBD1 matching 9 bases. Trimming at V came to 0 bases and at J to 4 bases, leaving 5 bases not matched to a gene. CDR1 and CDR2 from the germline V gene are SGHRS and YFSETQ. The CDR3 has 16 residues. CDR3 coding DNA: TGCGCCAGCAGCTTGGCCCGAGGACAGGGGTACAATGAGCAGTTCTTC. This encodes CASSLARGQGYNEQFF.

The chain is built from TRBV7-6 and TRBJ2-7; 12 positions match TRBD1. The germline gives CDR1 SGHVS, CDR2 FNYEAQ. The ends lost 3 bases at V and 7 bases at J; junction bases unmatched: 7. The CDR3 sequence is 15 residues long. CDR3 amino acids: CASSFSGTGGEEQYF. CDR3 in DNA: TGTGCCAGCAGCTTCTCAGGGACAGGGGGCGAGGAGCAGTACTTC.

This clone came up a few times. The rearrangement joins TRBV6-6 to TRBJ1-1, with D unclear. Germline CDR1 is MNHNY and CDR2 is SVGAGI (reference sequence). This CDR3 spans 12 amino acids. The V and J ends lost 10 bases and 7 bases respectively, with 16 bases between them. CDR3 nucleotide sequence: TGTGCCACCCAACCCGCCAGGTTTGAAGCTTTCTTT. Protein: CATQPARFEAFF.

The chain has TRBV7-2 and TRBJ2-7; D uncertain. The CDR3 extends over 15 amino acids. The V end was cut by 2 bases, the J end by 3 bases, with 14 bases between. Germline V gene data show CDR1 as SGHTA and CDR2 as FQGNSA. The CDR3 sequence is CASSLFAAANYEQYF. The CDR3 DNA reads as TGTGCCAGCAGCTTATTCGCGGCCGCTAACTACGAGCAGTACTTC.

CDR3 amino acids: CASSLNRVSNEKLFF. The DNA for the CDR3 is TGCGCCAGCAGCTTGAACAGGGTGTCTAATGAAAAACTGTTTTTT. This chain links TRBV5-1 with TRBJ1-4; D might be TRBD1 (6 bases). From germline, CDR1 is SGHRS and CDR2 YFSETQ. This CDR3 region has 15 residues. The V end was cut by 1 base, the J end by 3 bases, with 10 bases between.

CDR3 DNA sequence: TGTGCCAGCAGTGGGACAGGGGGCCTCTCCTACGAGCAGTACTTC. The encoded protein is CASSGTGGLSYEQYF. The gene calls are TRBV25-1 and TRBJ2-7; 11 bases fit TRBD1. The junction had 2 bases not matched to a gene; V was cut back by 4 bases and J by 0 bases. CDR3 length equals 15 residues. Germline V gene data show CDR1 as MGHDK and CDR2 as SYGVNS.

A single count supports this clone. The chain links TRBV7-6 to TRBJ2-7; 11 bases align to TRBD1. The CDR3 has 15 amino acids. Germline V lookup: CDR1 SGHVS, CDR2 FNYEAQ. V shed 5 bases, J shed 5 bases, and the junction held 8 bases outside the gene matches. CDR3 nucleotide sequence: TGTGCCAGCAGCCCCCGGACAGGGGGCGGGAACGAGCAGTACTTC. Residues: CASSPRTGGGNEQYF.

In DNA, the CDR3 is TGTGCCAGCAGCGTACCCTCCGCCGGGACTAGCATGACCGGGGAGCTGTTTTTT. The encoded protein is CASSVPSAGTSMTGELFF. The genes are TRBV9 and TRBJ2-2; 9 nucleotides agree with TRBD2. CDR3 size: 18 residues. J gave up 5 bases and V 1 base, and 12 bases lay outside the gene matches. Germline V gene lookup returns CDR1 SGDLS and CDR2 YYNGEE.

This chain links TRBV27 with TRBJ2-7; 13 nucleotides line up with TRBD2. The CDR3 contains 16 residues. J gave up 1 base and V 5 bases, and 5 bases lay outside the gene matches. Germline V lookup: CDR1 MNHEY, CDR2 SMNVEV (reference sequence). CDR3 sequence (DNA): TGTGCCAGCAGTAGACCGGGACTAGCGGGATCCTACGAGCAGTACTTC. Translation gives CASSRPGLAGSYEQYF.

The chain joins TRBV29-1 to TRBJ1-1; 8 bases fit TRBD1. The CDR3 is 14 amino acids. Trimming removed 7 bases from V and 3 bases from J; junction bases left unmatched: 10. Germline V gives CDR1 SQVTM, CDR2 ANQGSEA. CDR3 loop: CSAARGLSDTEAFF. In DNA form, the CDR3 reads TGCAGCGCGGCCAGGGGGCTGTCTGACACTGAAGCTTTCTTT.

This chain connects TRBV11-2 to TRBJ2-6; no reliable D call. The CDR3 consists of 15 residues. V was cut by 2 bases and J by 0 bases, with 5 bases left in between. Germline CDR1 and CDR2: SGHAT and FQNNGV. CDR3 nucleotide sequence: TGTGCCAGCAGCTTATATCGCTCTGGGGCCAACGTCCTGACTTTC. This sequence encodes CASSLYRSGANVLTF. Full variable domain (missing parts from reference TRBV11-2 and TRBJ2-6): EAGVAQSPRYKIIEKRQSVAFWCNPISGHATLYWYQQILGQGPKLLIQFQNNGVVDDSQLPKDRFSAERLKGVDSTLKIQPAKLEDSAVYLCASSLYRSGANVLTFGAGSRLTVL.

The gene calls are TRBV2 and TRBJ2-7; 11 bases are a match to TRBD2. Trimming removed 5 bases from V and 6 bases from J; junction bases left unmatched: 9. This CDR3 region has 15 residues. The germline V gene encodes CDR1 SNHLY and CDR2 FYNNEI. Here the CDR3 DNA reads TGTGCCAGCAGTCCCACTAGCGGGAGCCCCTCCGAGCAGTACTTC. It specifies CASSPTSGSPSEQYF.

The chain recombines TRBV4-2 with TRBJ2-7, with 10 bases identical to TRBD2. Germline lookup yields CDR1 LGHNA and CDR2 YNFKEQ. Trimming took 4 bases from V and 0 from J; bases not matched to a gene: 3. The CDR3 totals 15 residues. CDR3 sequence (DNA): TGTGCCAGCAGCCTCGAGCGGGAGGGCTCCTACGAGCAGTACTTC. Protein: CASSLEREGSYEQYF.

The V and J genes are TRBV6-5 and TRBJ1-1; the D gene is possibly TRBD1 (6 bases). Trimming removed 6 bases at V and 12 bases at J, with 26 bases between. The germline V gene has CDR1 MNHEY and CDR2 SVGAGI. There are 15 residues in the CDR3. CDR3 DNA sequence: TGTGCCAGCAGGGACAGTAAGTCGGTCTGGATAAATTCTTTCTTT. Translating it yields CASRDSKSVWINSFF.

This clone has a single count. V is TRBV6-5 and J is TRBJ2-7; the match to TRBD1 covers 9 bases. This CDR3 comprises 13 residues. The J segment lost 7 bases and the V segment lost 2 bases, leaving 3 bases of the junction unmatched. Germline CDR1 and CDR2: MNHEY and SVGAGI. The CDR3 sequence is CASSYGTGREQYF. The CDR3 DNA sequence: TGTGCCAGCAGTTACGGGACAGGGAGGGAGCAGTACTTC.

For this clone: At the DNA level, this CDR3 is encoded by other sequences in the same sample as well. The chain employs TRBV5-1 and TRBJ1-1; 9 bases agree with TRBD1. Germline V gives CDR1 SGHRS, CDR2 YFSETQ. This CDR3 contains 15 residues. V was clipped by 0 bases and J by 3 bases; unmatched bases: 3. The CDR3 loop reads CASSLEGQGYTEAFF. The CDR3 DNA follows: TGCGCCAGCAGCTTGGAGGGACAGGGCTACACTGAAGCTTTCTTT.